The 4 T cell receptor beta chains reported below all come from one sample, sequenced in a study of shared clonotypes between healthy human individuals. The table came from immunoSEQ multiplex PCR; TCRdb's copy has only in-frame clones and leaves some out. The table has a few hundred thousand clones, about 97% seen once. The sequencing input was naive CD4+ T cells sorted from blood. As to subset: CD45RA+ positively selected. Source of these receptors: a woman aged 25 to 45 in good health.

This sequence joins TRBV5-6 and TRBJ2-1, with D possibly TRBD1 on 6 matching bases. This CDR3 spans 14 amino acids. From germline, CDR1 is SGHDT and CDR2 YYEEEE. V dropped 6 bases and J dropped 4 bases, with 14 bases sitting between them. The CDR3 nucleotides are TGTGCCAGCACCGACAGGCGCGTTTACAATGAGCAGTTCTTC. This translates into CASTDRRVYNEQFF.

V is TRBV4-1 and J is TRBJ1-4; D is ambiguous. The V end was cut by 5 bases, the J end by 5 bases, with 12 bases between. Germline-derived CDR1 and CDR2 are MGHRA and YSYEKL. The CDR3 is 14 residues long. Here the CDR3 reads CASSERRLNEKLFF. CDR3 sequence (DNA): TGCGCCAGCAGCGAGCGACGGCTGAATGAAAAACTGTTTTTT.

The CDR3 protein is CASSKGQGGNTEAFF. The CDR3 bases are TGTGCCAGCAGTAAAGGACAGGGAGGGAACACTGAAGCTTTCTTT. The rearrangement links TRBV6-5 to TRBJ1-1, with 8 bases fitting TRBD1. The CDR3 is made up of 15 amino acids. V lost 5 bases to trimming and J lost 1 base; unmatched junction nucleotides: 6. Germline values: CDR1 MNHEY, CDR2 SVGAGI.

This clone was seen once. The chain uses TRBV27 and TRBJ2-1; TRBD2 matches 15 bases. V lost 5 bases to trimming and J lost 2 bases; unmatched junction nucleotides: 10. The CDR3 covers 19 residues. Germline-derived CDR1 and CDR2 are MNHEY and SMNVEV (reference sequence). CDR3 coding DNA: TGTGCCAGCAGTACAGCGGGGGGACTAGCGGGAGGTCCCTACAATGAGCAGTTCTTC. This sequence encodes CASSTAGGLAGGPYNEQFF.